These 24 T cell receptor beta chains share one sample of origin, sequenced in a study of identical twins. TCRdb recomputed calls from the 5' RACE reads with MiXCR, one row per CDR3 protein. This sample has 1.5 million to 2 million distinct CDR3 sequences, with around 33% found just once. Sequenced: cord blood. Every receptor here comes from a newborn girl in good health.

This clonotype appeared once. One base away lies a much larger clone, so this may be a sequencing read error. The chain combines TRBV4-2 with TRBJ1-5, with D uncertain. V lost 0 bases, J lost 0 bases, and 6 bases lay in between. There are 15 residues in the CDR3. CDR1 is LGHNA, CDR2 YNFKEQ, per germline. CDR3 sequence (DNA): TGTGCCAGCAGCCAAGACGGGCTTAGCAATCAGCCCCAGCATTTT. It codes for CASSQDGLSNQPQHF.

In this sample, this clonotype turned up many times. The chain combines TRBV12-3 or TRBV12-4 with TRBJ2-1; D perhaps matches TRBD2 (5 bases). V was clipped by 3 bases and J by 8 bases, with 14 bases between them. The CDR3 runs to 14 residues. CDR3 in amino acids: CASSFALALHEQFF. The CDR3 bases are TGTGCCAGCAGTTTCGCGCTAGCTCTCCATGAGCAGTTCTTC.

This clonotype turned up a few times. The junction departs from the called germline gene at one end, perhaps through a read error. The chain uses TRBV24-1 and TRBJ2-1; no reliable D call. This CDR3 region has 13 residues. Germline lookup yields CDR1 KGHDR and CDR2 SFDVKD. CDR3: CATSEGSHNEQFF. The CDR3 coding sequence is TGTGCCACCAGTGAGGGCTCCCACAATGAGCAGTTCTTC.

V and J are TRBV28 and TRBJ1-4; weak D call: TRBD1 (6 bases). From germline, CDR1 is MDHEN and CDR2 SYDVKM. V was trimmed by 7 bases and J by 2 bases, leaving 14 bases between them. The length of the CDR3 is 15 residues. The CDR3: CASKRWGGTNEKLFF. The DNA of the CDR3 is TGTGCCAGCAAACGTTGGGGGGGCACTAATGAAAAACTGTTTTTT.

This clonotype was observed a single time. CDR3 nucleotide sequence: TGTGCCAGCAGCTCGGGACACCACTATGGCTACACCTTC. Its translation: CASSSGHHYGYTF. The chain employs TRBV11-2 and TRBJ1-2, with D tentatively TRBD1 (6 bases). Germline V CDR1 and CDR2: SGHAT, FQNNGV. Trimming took off 4 bases at V and 3 bases at J, with 9 bases between the two ends. This CDR3 has 13 amino acids.

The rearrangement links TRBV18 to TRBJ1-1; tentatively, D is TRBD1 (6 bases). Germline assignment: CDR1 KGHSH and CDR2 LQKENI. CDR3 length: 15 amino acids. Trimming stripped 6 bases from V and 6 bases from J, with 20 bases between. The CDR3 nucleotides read TGTGCCAGCTCCACGGGGTACAGGGCATCGTCTGAAGCTTTCTTT. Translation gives CASSTGYRASSEAFF.

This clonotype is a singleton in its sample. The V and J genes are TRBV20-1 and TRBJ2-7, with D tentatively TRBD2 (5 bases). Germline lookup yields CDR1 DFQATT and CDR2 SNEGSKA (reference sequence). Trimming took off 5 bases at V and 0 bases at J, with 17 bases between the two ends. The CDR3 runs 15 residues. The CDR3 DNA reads TGCAGTGCTCGTCCTCAGCGGAGACTCTCCTACGAGCAGTACTTC. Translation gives CSARPQRRLSYEQYF.

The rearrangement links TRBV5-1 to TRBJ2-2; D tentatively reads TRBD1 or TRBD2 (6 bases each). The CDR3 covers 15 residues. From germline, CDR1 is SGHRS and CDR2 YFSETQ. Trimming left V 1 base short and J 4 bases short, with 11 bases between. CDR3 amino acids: CASSLQGGTTGELFF. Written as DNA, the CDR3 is TGCGCCAGCAGCTTGCAAGGGGGGACCACCGGGGAGCTGTTTTTT.

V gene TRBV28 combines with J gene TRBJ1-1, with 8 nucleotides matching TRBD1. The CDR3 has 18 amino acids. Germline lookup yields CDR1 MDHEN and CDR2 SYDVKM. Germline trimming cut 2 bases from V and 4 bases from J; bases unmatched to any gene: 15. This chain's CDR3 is CASSLITPRQGLRTEAFF. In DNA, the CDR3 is TGTGCCAGCAGTTTAATCACCCCACGACAGGGGCTGCGCACTGAAGCTTTCTTT.

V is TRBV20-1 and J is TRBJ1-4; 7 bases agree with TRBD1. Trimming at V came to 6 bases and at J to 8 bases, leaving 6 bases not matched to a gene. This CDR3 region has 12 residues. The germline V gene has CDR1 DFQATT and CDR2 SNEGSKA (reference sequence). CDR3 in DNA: TGCAGTGCGACAGGGAGCGTAGAAAAACTGTTTTTT. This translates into CSATGSVEKLFF.

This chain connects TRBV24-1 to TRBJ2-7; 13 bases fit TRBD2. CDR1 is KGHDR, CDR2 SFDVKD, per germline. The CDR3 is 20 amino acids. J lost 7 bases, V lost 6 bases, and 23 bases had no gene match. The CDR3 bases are TGTGCCACCAGTAAATTATCCTCCACTAGCGGGAGGGCCAAATACAATGAGCAGTACTTC. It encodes CATSKLSSTSGRAKYNEQYF.

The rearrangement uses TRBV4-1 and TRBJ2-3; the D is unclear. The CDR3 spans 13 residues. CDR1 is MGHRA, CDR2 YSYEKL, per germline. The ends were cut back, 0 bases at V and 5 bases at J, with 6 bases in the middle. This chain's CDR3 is CASSQEVKDTQYF. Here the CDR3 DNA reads TGCGCCAGCAGCCAAGAAGTGAAAGATACGCAGTATTTT.

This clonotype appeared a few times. CDR3 sequence (DNA): TGTGCCAGCAGCCCGACAGGGAAACAGTGGGACGAGCAGTACTTC. It codes for CASSPTGKQWDEQYF. This chain connects TRBV13 to TRBJ2-7; 7 positions agree with TRBD1. The V segment lost 5 bases and the J segment 5 bases; nucleotides outside the gene matches: 12. Germline V CDR1 and CDR2: PRHDT, FYEKMQ (reference sequence). The CDR3 is made up of 15 amino acids.

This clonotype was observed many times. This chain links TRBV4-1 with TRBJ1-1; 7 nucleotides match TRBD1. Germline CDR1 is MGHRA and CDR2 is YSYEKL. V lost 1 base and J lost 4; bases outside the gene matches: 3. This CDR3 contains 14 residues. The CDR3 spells CASSQGQGGTEAFF. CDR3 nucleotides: TGCGCCAGCAGCCAAGGACAGGGCGGCACTGAAGCTTTCTTT.

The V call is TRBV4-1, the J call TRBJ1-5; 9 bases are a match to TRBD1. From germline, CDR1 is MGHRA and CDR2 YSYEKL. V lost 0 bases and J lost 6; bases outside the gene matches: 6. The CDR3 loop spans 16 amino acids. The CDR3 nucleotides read TGCGCCAGCAGCCAAGAATATGGACAGGGGCGTCAGCCCCAGCATTTT. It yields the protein CASSQEYGQGRQPQHF.

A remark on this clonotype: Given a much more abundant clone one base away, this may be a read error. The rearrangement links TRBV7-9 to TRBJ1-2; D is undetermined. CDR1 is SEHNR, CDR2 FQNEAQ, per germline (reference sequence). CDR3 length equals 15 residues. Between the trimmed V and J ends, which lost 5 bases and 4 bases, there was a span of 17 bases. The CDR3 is CASSTEGGIFYGYTF. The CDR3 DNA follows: TGTGCCAGCAGCACTGAAGGCGGAATATTCTATGGCTACACCTTC.

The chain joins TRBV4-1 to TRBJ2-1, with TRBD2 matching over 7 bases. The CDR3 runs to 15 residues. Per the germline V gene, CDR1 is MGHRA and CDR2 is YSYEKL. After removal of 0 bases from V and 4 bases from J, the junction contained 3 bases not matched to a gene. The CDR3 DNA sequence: TGCGCCAGCAGCCAAGAGGGACTACTATACAATGAGCAGTTCTTC. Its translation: CASSQEGLLYNEQFF.

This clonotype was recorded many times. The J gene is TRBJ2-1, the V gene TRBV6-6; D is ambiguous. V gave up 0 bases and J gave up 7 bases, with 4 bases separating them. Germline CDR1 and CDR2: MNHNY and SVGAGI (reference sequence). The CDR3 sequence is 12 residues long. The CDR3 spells CASSYSRNEQFF. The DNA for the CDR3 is TGTGCCAGCAGTTACTCGAGGAATGAGCAGTTCTTC.

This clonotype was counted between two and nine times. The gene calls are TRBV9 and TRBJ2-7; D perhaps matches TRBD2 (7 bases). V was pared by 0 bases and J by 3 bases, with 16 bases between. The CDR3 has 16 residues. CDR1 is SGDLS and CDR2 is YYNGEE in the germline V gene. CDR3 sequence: CASSVGEGGRYYEQYF. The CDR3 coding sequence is TGTGCCAGCAGCGTAGGGGAGGGGGGCAGGTACTACGAGCAGTACTTC. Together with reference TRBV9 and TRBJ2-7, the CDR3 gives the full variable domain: DSGVTQTPKHLITATGQRVTLRCSPRSGDLSVYWYQQSLDQGLQFLIQYYNGEERAKGNILERFSAQQFPDLHSELNLSSLELGDSALYFCASSVGEGGRYYEQYFGPGTRLTVT.

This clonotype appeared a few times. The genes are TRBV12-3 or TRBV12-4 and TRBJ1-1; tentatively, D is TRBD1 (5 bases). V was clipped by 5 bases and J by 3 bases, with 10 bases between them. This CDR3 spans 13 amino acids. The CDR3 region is CASSKGAYTEAFF. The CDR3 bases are TGTGCCAGCAGTAAAGGGGCTTACACTGAAGCTTTCTTT.

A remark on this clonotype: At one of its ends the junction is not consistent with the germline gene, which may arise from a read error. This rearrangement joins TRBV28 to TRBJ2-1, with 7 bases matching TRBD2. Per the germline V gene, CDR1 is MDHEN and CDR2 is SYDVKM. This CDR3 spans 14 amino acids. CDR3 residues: CASSRTSVYTEQFF. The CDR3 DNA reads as TGTGCCAGCAGCCGGACTAGTGTGTACACTGAGCAGTTCTTC.

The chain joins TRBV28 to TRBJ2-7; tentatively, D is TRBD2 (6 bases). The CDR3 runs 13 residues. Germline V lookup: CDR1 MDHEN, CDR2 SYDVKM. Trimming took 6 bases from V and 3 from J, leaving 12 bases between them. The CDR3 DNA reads TGTGCCAGCAGCACCGGGGGTGACTACGAGCAGTACTTC. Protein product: CASSTGGDYEQYF.

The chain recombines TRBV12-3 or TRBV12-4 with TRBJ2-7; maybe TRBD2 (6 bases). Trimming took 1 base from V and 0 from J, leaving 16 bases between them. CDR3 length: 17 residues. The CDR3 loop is CASSLGPRGLSSYEQYF. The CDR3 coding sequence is TGTGCCAGCAGTTTAGGGCCCCGGGGACTGAGCTCCTACGAGCAGTACTTC.

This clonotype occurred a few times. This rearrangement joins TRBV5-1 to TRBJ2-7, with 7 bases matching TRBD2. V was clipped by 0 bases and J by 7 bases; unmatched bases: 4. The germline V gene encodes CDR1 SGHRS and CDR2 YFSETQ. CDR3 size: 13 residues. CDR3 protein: CASSLALAQEQYF. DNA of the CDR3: TGCGCCAGCAGCTTGGCACTAGCGCAAGAGCAGTACTTC. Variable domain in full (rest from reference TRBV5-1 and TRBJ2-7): KAGVTQTPRYLIKTRGQQVTLSCSPISGHRSVSWYQQTPGQGLQFLFEYFSETQRNKGNFPGRFSGRQFSNSRSEMNVSTLELGDSALYLCASSLALAQEQYFGPGTRLTVT.